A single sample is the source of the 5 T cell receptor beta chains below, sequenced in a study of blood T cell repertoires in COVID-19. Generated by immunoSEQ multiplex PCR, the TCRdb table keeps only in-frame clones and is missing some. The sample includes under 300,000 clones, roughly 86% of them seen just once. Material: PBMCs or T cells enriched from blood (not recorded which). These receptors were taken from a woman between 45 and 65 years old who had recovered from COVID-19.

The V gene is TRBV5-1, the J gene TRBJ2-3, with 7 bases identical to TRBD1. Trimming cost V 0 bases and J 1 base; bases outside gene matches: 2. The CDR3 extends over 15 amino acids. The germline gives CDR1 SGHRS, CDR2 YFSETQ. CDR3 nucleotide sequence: TGCGCCAGCAGCTTGGGGGGACAGCGCACAGATACGCAGTATTTT. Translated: CASSLGGQRTDTQYF.

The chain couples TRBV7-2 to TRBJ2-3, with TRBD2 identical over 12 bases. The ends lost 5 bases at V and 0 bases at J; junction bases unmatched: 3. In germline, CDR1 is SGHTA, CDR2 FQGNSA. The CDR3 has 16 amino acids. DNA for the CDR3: TGTGCCAGCAGCATAACTAGCGGGGGGAGCACAGATACGCAGTATTTT. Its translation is CASSITSGGSTDTQYF.

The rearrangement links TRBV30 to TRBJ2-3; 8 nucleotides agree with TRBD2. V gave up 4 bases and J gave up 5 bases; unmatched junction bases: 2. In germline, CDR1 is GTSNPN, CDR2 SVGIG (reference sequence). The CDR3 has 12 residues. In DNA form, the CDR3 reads TGTGCCTGGAACCTAGCGGGAGATACGCAGTATTTT. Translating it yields CAWNLAGDTQYF.

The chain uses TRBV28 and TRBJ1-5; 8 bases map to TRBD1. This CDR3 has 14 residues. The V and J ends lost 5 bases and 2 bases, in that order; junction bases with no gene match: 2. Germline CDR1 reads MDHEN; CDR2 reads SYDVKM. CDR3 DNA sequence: TGTGCCAGCAGTGGGGGACAGGGCAATCAGCCCCAGCATTTT. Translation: CASSGGQGNQPQHF.

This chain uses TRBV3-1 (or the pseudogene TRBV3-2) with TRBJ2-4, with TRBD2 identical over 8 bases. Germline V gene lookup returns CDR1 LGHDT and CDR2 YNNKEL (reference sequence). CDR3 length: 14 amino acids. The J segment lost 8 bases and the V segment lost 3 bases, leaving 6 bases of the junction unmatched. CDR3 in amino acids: CASSQGGGTHIQYF. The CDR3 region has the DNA TGTGCCAGCAGCCAGGGCGGGGGGACGCACATTCAGTACTTC.